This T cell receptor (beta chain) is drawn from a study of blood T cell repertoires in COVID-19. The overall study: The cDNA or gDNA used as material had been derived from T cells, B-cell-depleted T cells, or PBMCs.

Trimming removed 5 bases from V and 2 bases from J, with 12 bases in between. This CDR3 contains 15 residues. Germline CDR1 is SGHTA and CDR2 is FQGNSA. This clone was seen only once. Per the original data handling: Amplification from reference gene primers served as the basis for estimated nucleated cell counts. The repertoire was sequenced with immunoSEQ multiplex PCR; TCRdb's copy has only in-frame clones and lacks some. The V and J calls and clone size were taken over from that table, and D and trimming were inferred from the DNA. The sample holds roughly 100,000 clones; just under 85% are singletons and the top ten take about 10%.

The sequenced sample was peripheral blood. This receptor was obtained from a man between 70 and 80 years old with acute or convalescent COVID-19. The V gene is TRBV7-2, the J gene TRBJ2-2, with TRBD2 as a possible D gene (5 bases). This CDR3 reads CASSPVTTNTGELFF. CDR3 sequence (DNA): TGTGCCAGCAGCCCCGTGACTACCAACACCGGGGAGCTGTTTTTT.